These T cell receptor beta chains were read from a single sample in a study of blood T cell repertoires in COVID-19. Libraries were prepared by immunoSEQ multiplex PCR; TCRdb keeps only in-frame clonotypes and omits some of them. The sample has approximately 200,000 clones, more than 70% seen once. Specimen: peripheral blood. The source is a woman aged 25 to 45 with acute or convalescent COVID-19. The CDR3 runs from the conserved cysteine through the conserved F or W. A D gene is named only where the DNA matches it firmly. Some rows mark clone size as missing; the rest say once, few, many or name a class of expanded clone.

D gene: TRBD1
clone size: once
V gene: TRBV29-1
J gene: TRBJ1-4
CDR3 protein: CSAFQGGGNEKLFF
CDR3 DNA: TGCAGCGCATTCCAGGGGGGTGGTAATGAAAAACTGTTTTTT

D gene: -
clone size: -
V gene: TRBV7-6
J gene: TRBJ2-5
CDR3 protein: CASSFEGAQYF
CDR3 DNA: TGTGCCAGCAGCTTCGAGGGGGCCCAGTACTTC

D gene: -
clone size: -
V gene: TRBV28
J gene: TRBJ1-5
CDR3 protein: CASSFYLGGSQPQHF
CDR3 DNA: TGTGCCAGCAGTTTTTACCTCGGGGGTTCTCAGCCCCAGCATTTT

D gene: -
clone size: -
V gene: TRBV12-3/TRBV12-4
J gene: TRBJ2-1
CDR3 protein: CASSQVDEQFF
CDR3 DNA: TGTGCCAGCAGCCAAGTAGATGAGCAGTTCTTC

D gene: -
clone size: -
V gene: TRBV27
J gene: TRBJ2-3
CDR3 protein: CASTMMGLGTDTQYF
CDR3 DNA: TGTGCCAGCACTATGATGGGACTGGGCACAGATACGCAGTATTTT

D gene: TRBD1
clone size: -
V gene: TRBV28
J gene: TRBJ1-6
CDR3 protein: CASSLGTDNSPLHF
CDR3 DNA: TGTGCCAGCAGCCTAGGGACAGACAATTCACCCCTCCACTTT

D gene: -
clone size: -
V gene: TRBV10-3
J gene: TRBJ1-2
CDR3 protein: CAISEHDLNYGYTF
CDR3 DNA: TGTGCCATCAGTGAACACGACTTGAACTATGGCTACACCTTC

D gene: -
clone size: -
V gene: TRBV7-9
J gene: TRBJ2-3
CDR3 protein: CASSPQGDTQYF
CDR3 DNA: TGTGCCAGCAGCCCACAGGGCGATACGCAGTATTTT

D gene: TRBD2
clone size: -
V gene: TRBV29-1
J gene: TRBJ2-3
CDR3 protein: CTGVAGSDTQYF
CDR3 DNA: TGTACCGGGGTAGCGGGTTCAGATACGCAGTATTTT

D gene: -
clone size: -
V gene: TRBV9
J gene: TRBJ2-1
CDR3 protein: CASSVAGHNEQFF
CDR3 DNA: TGTGCCAGCAGCGTAGCTGGGCACAATGAGCAGTTCTTC

D gene: -
clone size: -
V gene: TRBV7-2
J gene: TRBJ2-3
CDR3 protein: CASSLNGGSTDTQYF
CDR3 DNA: TGTGCCAGCAGCTTAAATGGCGGTAGCACAGATACGCAGTATTTT

D gene: -
clone size: -
V gene: TRBV30
J gene: TRBJ1-5
CDR3 protein: CAWSTGSNQPQHF
CDR3 DNA: TGTGCCTGGAGTACAGGGAGCAATCAGCCCCAGCATTTT

D gene: -
clone size: -
V gene: TRBV9
J gene: TRBJ1-1
CDR3 protein: CASSVDSRGGAFF
CDR3 DNA: TGTGCCAGCAGCGTAGATAGTCGGGGTGGGGCTTTCTTT

D gene: -
clone size: -
V gene: TRBV4-1
J gene: TRBJ2-1
CDR3 protein: CASSQRLSSYNEQFF
CDR3 DNA: TGCGCCAGCAGCCAGCGACTAAGCTCCTACAATGAGCAGTTCTTC

D gene: TRBD2
clone size: -
V gene: TRBV28
J gene: TRBJ2-1
CDR3 protein: CASSLRGGSSYNEQFF
CDR3 DNA: TGTGCCAGCAGTTTACGGGGAGGGAGCTCCTACAATGAGCAGTTCTTC

D gene: -
clone size: -
V gene: TRBV7-9
J gene: TRBJ1-2
CDR3 protein: CDLAPNYGYTF
CDR3 DNA: TGTGACCTAGCTCCTAACTATGGCTACACCTTC

D gene: -
clone size: once
V gene: TRBV30
J gene: TRBJ1-2
CDR3 protein: CAWRGGEWDGYTF
CDR3 DNA: TGTGCCTGGAGGGGGGGTGAGTGGGATGGCTACACCTTC

D gene: -
clone size: -
V gene: TRBV24-1
J gene: TRBJ2-1
CDR3 protein: CATSDLSFGIREQFF
CDR3 DNA: TGTGCCACCAGTGATTTGTCCTTCGGGATAAGAGAGCAGTTCTTC

D gene: TRBD1
clone size: -
V gene: TRBV5-1
J gene: TRBJ2-7
CDR3 protein: CASSKPSGTDSYKQYF
CDR3 DNA: TGCGCCAGCAGCAAACCCTCCGGGACAGATTCCTACAAGCAGTACTTC

D gene: TRBD1
clone size: few
V gene: TRBV4-1
J gene: TRBJ1-1
CDR3 protein: CASSRTGGGRTEAFF
CDR3 DNA: TGCGCCAGCAGCCGGACAGGGGGCGGGCGAACTGAAGCTTTCTTT

D gene: TRBD1
clone size: -
V gene: TRBV29-1
J gene: TRBJ2-3
CDR3 protein: CAGQGAADTQYF
CDR3 DNA: TGCGCCGGGCAGGGGGCCGCAGATACGCAGTATTTT

D gene: TRBD2
clone size: -
V gene: TRBV6-6
J gene: TRBJ2-3
CDR3 protein: CASSYFITGGQAQYF
CDR3 DNA: TGTGCCAGCAGTTACTTTATTACGGGAGGGCAGGCGCAGTATTTT

D gene: -
clone size: once
V gene: TRBV2
J gene: TRBJ1-5
CDR3 protein: CASSSGSNQPQHF
CDR3 DNA: TGTGCCAGCAGCTCAGGGAGCAATCAGCCCCAGCATTTT

D gene: TRBD1
clone size: -
V gene: TRBV5-1
J gene: TRBJ1-2
CDR3 protein: CASSLEGARGYTF
CDR3 DNA: TGCGCCAGCAGCTTGGAGGGGGCGCGGGGCTACACCTTC

D gene: -
clone size: -
V gene: TRBV28
J gene: TRBJ2-1
CDR3 protein: CASTPDYLSSYNEQFF
CDR3 DNA: TGTGCCAGCACTCCAGACTACCTTTCCTCCTACAATGAGCAGTTCTTC

D gene: -
clone size: -
V gene: TRBV6-5
J gene: TRBJ2-2
CDR3 protein: CAAWGAGELFF
CDR3 DNA: TGTGCGGCTTGGGGCGCCGGGGAGCTGTTTTTT

D gene: -
clone size: -
V gene: TRBV10-2
J gene: TRBJ2-6
CDR3 protein: CASGTRISGANVLTF
CDR3 DNA: TGCGCCAGCGGTACTAGGATCTCTGGGGCCAACGTCCTGACTTTC

D gene: -
clone size: -
V gene: TRBV12-3/TRBV12-4
J gene: TRBJ2-5
CDR3 protein: CASTLRSQETQYF
CDR3 DNA: TGTGCCAGCACCTTGAGGTCCCAAGAGACCCAGTACTTC

D gene: -
clone size: -
V gene: TRBV6-5
J gene: TRBJ1-5
CDR3 protein: CASSYNIGVLQPQHF
CDR3 DNA: TGTGCCAGCAGTTACAATATCGGGGTACTGCAGCCCCAGCATTTT

D gene: TRBD1
clone size: few
V gene: TRBV2
J gene: TRBJ1-1
CDR3 protein: CASSGDPGQGHYTEAFF
CDR3 DNA: TGTGCCAGCAGTGGAGACCCGGGACAGGGTCACTACACTGAAGCTTTCTTT

D gene: -
clone size: -
V gene: TRBV19
J gene: TRBJ1-1
CDR3 protein: CASNRGDTEAFF
CDR3 DNA: TGTGCCAGTAATAGGGGCGACACTGAAGCTTTCTTT

D gene: TRBD2
clone size: -
V gene: TRBV18
J gene: TRBJ2-1
CDR3 protein: CASSQGLAGVNEQFF
CDR3 DNA: TGTGCCAGCTCACAAGGACTAGCGGGAGTAAATGAGCAGTTCTTC